This T cell receptor beta chain was documented in a study of breast tumors, draining lymph nodes, adjacent tissues. Breast cancer patients provided tissue from their axillary draining lymph nodes. The CDR3 sequence is 14 residues long. V was clipped by 5 bases and J by 4 bases; unmatched bases: 5. The V gene's germline CDR1 is SGHAT and CDR2 FQDESV (reference sequence). Using its own MiXCR run on the multiplex PCR reads, TCRdb lists one record per CDR3 protein. The sample holds some 170,000 distinct CDR3 sequences; around a third are singletons and the top ten take less than 4%. About this clonotype: Its antigen is as yet unknown.

Overall study results and limits: Tumor repertoires ranked between lymph nodes and nontumor tissue in diversity, with V and J gene preferences. Tumor T cell lymph node origin was a supported hypothesis, not proven. Luminal-like breast cancer showed significantly higher tumor–nontumor repertoire similarity than basal-like. The data were judged consistent with most tumor T cells coming from lymph node and expanding in tumor.

The material sequenced was axillary lymph node tissue. This clonotype was sampled from a female donor with breast cancer. Some clones in this sample may be carry-over from other donors' samples. The chain recombines TRBV11-1 with TRBJ2-7; 10 positions match TRBD2. The CDR3 nucleotides are TGTGCCAGCAGCCGGGGACTAGCGAGTTACGAGCAGTACTTC. Translation: CASSRGLASYEQYF.